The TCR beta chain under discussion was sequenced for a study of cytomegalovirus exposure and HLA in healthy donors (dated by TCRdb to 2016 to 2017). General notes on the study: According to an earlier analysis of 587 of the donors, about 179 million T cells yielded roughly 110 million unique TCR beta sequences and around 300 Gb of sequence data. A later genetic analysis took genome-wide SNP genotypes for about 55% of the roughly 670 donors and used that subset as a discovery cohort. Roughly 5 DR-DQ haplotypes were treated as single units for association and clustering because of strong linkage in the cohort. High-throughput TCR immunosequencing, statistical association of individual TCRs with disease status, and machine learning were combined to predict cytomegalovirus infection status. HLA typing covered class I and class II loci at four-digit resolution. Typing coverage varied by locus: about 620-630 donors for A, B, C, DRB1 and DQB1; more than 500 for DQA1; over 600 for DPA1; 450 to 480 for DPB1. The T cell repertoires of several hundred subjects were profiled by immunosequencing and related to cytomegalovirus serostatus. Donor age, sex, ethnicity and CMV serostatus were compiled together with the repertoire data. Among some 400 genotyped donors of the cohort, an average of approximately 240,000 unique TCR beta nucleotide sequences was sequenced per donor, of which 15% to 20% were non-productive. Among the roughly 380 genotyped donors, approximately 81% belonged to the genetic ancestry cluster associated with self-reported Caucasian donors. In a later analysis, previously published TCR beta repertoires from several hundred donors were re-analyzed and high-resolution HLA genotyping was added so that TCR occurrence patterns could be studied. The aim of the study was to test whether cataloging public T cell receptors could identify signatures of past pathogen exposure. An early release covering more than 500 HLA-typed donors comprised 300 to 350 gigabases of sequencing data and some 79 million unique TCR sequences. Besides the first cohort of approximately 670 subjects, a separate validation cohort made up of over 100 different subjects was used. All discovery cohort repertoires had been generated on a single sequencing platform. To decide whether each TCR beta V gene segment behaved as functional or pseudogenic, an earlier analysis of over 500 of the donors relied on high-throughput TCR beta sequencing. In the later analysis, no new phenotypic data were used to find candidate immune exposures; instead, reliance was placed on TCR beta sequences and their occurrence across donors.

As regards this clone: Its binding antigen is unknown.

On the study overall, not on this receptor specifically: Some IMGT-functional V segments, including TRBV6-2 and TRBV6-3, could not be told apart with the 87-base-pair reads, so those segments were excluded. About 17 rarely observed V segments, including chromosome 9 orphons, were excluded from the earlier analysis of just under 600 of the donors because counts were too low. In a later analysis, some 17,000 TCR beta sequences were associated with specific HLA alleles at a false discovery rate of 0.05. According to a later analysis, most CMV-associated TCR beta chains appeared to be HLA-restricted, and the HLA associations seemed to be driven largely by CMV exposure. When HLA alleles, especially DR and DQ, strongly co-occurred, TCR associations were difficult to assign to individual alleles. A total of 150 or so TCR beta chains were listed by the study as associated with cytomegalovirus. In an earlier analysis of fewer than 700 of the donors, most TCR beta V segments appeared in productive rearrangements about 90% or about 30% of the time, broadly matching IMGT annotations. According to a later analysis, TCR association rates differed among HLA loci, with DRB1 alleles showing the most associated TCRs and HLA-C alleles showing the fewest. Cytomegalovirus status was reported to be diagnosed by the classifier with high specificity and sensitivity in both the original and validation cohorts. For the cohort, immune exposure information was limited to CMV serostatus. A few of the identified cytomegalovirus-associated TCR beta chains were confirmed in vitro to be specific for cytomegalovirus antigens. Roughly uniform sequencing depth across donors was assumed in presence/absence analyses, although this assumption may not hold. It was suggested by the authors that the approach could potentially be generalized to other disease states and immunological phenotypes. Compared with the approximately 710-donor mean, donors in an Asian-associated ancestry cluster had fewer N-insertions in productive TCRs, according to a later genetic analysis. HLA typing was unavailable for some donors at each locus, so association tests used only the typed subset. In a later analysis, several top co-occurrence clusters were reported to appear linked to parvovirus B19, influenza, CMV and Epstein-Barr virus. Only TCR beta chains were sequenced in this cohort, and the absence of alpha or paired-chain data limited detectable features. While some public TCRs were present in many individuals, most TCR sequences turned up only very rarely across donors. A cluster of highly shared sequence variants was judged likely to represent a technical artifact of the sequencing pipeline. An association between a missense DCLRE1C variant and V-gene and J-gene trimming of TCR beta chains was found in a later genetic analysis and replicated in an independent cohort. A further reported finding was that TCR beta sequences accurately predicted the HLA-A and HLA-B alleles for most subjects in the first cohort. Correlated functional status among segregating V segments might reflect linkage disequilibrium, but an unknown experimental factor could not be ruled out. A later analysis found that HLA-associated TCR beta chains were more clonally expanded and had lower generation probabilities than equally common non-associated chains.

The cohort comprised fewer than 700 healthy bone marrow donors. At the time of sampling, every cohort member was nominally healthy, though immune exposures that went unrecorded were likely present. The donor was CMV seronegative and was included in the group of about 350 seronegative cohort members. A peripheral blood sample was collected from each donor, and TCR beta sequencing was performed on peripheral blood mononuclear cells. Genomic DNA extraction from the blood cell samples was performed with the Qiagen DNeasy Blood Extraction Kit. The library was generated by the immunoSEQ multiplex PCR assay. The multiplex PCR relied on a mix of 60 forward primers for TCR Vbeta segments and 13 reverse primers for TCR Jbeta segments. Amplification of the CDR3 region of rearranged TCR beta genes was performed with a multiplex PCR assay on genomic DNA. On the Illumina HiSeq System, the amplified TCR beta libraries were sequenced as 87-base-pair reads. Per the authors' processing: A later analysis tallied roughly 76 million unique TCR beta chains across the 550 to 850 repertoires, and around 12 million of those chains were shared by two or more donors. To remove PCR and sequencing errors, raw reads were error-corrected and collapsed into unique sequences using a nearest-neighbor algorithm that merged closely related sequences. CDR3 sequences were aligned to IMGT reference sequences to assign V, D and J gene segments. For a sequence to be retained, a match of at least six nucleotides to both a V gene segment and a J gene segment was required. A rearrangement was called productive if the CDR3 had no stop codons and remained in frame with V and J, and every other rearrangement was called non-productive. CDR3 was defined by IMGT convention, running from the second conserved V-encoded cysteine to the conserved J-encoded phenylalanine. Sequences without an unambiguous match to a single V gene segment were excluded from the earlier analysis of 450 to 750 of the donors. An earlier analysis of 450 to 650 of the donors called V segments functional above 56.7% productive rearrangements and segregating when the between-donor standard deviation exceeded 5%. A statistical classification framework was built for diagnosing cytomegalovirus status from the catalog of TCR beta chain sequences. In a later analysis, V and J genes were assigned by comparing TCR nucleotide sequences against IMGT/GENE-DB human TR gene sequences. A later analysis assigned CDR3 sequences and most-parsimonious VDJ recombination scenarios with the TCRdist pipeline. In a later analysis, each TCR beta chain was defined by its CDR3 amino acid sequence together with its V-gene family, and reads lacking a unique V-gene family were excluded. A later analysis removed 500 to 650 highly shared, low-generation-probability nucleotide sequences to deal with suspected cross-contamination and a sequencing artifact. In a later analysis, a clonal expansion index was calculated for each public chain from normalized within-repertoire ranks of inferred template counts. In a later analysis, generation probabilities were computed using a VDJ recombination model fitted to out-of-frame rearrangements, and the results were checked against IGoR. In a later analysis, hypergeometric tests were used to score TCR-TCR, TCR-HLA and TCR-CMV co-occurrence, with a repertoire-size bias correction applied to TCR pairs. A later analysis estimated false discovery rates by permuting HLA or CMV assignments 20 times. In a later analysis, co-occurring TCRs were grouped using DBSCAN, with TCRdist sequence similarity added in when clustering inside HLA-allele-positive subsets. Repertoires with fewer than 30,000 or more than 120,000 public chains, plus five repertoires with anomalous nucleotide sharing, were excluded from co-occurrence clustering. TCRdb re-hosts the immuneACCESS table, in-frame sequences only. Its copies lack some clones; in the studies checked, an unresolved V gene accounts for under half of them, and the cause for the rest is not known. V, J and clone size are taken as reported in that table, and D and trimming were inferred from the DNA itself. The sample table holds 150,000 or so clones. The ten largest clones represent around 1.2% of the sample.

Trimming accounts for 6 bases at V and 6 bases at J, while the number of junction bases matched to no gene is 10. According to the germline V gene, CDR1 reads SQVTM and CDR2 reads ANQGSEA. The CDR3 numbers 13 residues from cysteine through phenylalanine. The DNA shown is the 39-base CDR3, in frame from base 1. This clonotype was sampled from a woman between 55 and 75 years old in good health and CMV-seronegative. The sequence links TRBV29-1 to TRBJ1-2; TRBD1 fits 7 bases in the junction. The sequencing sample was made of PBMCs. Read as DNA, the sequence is TGCAGCGTGAATTCCGGGACAGTCGATGGCTACACCTTC. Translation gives CSVNSGTVDGYTF.